These 30 T cell receptor beta chains were all obtained from the same sample, sequenced in a study of Graves' ophthalmopathy and Graves' hyperthyroidism. RNA transcripts were the source from which TCR beta CDR3 regions were amplified. Second-round multiplex PCR came after first-round RT-PCR with HTBI primers. A single record per CDR3 protein comes from TCRdb applying MiXCR to the multiplex PCR reads. The table records hundreds of thousands of distinct CDR3 sequences, 21% of them present only once. The specimen sequenced was peripheral blood. The origin of the receptors is a woman aged 18-29 years with stable Graves' hyperthyroidism.

This clonotype was detected ten times or more. CDR3 in amino acids: CASSARGGEQYF. In DNA, the CDR3 is TGTGCCAGCTCAGCACGAGGGGGCGAGCAGTACTTC. The chain carries TRBV18 and TRBJ2-7; TRBD1 might be the D (6 bases). CDR3 length equals 12 residues. Trimming shortened V by 5 bases and J by 6 bases, and 11 bases separated the two germline ends. Germline V gene sequence: CDR1 KGHSH, CDR2 LQKENI.

The V call is TRBV19, the J call TRBJ1-5; D is possibly TRBD1 (6 bases). Germline V CDR1 and CDR2: LNHDA, SQIVND (reference sequence). V was clipped by 6 bases and J by 0 bases, with 12 bases between them. There are 15 residues in the CDR3. The DNA of the CDR3 is TGTGCCAGTAGCATGACAGGCTATAGCAATCAGCCCCAGCATTTT. As protein: CASSMTGYSNQPQHF. Using reference TRBV19 and TRBJ1-5 for the parts outside the CDR3, the full variable domain is DGGITQSPKYLFRKEGQNVTLSCEQNLNHDAMYWYRQDPGQGLRLIYYSQIVNDFQKGDIAEGYSVSREKKESFPLTVTSAQKNPTAFYLCASSMTGYSNQPQHFGDGTRLSIL.

In its sample, this clonotype was seen a few times. The rearrangement uses TRBV18 and TRBJ2-2; D may correspond to TRBD1 or TRBD2 (5 bases each). The length of the CDR3 is 18 residues. Germline CDR1 and CDR2: KGHSH and LQKENI. Between the trimmed V and J ends, which lost 3 bases and 0 bases, there was a span of 17 bases. The CDR3 is CASSPYTGPFANTGELFF. Here the CDR3 DNA reads TGTGCCAGCTCACCCTACACGGGGCCCTTCGCGAACACCGGGGAGCTGTTTTTT.

This clonotype has ten or more counts. This chain connects TRBV28 to TRBJ1-2; no definite D call. The CDR3 consists of 13 residues. CDR1 and CDR2 from the germline V gene are MDHEN and SYDVKM. Deletions cut 3 bases from V and 2 bases from J, with 7 bases between. CDR3 residues: CASSLFQNYGYTF. CDR3 in DNA: TGTGCCAGCAGTTTGTTCCAGAACTATGGCTACACCTTC.

This clonotype was counted at least ten times. The chain joins TRBV7-3 to TRBJ2-2, with 11 bases fitting TRBD2. There are 17 residues in the CDR3. V shed 5 bases and J 8 bases; nucleotides not matched to a gene: 13. CDR1 is SGHTA and CDR2 is FQGTGA in the germline V gene. The CDR3 coding sequence is TGTGCCAGCAGCCCCCCAGCTAGCGGGAGGAATGGTGGGGAGCTGTTTTTT. Protein product: CASSPPASGRNGGELFF.

This clonotype was seen at least ten times. This chain links TRBV6-4 with TRBJ2-2; 7 bases line up with TRBD1. This CDR3 contains 17 residues. Germline CDR1 is MRHNA and CDR2 is SNTAGT. Losses at the gene ends were 5 bases for V and 3 bases for J; bases not matched to a gene: 12. The CDR3 region has the DNA TGTGCCAGCAGTCGGGACAGCAACGGGCCCTACACCGGGGAGCTGTTTTTT. It codes for CASSRDSNGPYTGELFF.

The rearrangement links TRBV3-1 to TRBJ2-2, with D maybe TRBD2 (6 bases). Germline-derived CDR1 and CDR2 are LGHDT and YNNKEL (reference sequence). V was clipped by 1 base and J by 6 bases, with 15 bases between them. This CDR3 has 16 amino acids. Here the CDR3 DNA reads TGTGCCAGCAGCCAAGGGACGGGACTTGCCCCCGGGGAGCTGTTTTTT. Translated, it gives CASSQGTGLAPGELFF.

This clonotype was seen repeatedly, ten times or more. This chain joins TRBV27 and TRBJ2-7, with D possibly being TRBD1 (5 bases). This CDR3 contains 14 residues. Trimming pared 8 bases from V and 3 bases from J, leaving 17 bases between. The V gene's germline CDR1 is MNHEY and CDR2 SMNVEV (reference sequence). In DNA, the CDR3 is TGTGCCAGCTGGGGCCCGGACACGTTCTACGAGCAGTACTTC. Translated, it gives CASWGPDTFYEQYF.

The genes are TRBV6-1 and TRBJ1-5, with 9 bases identical to TRBD1. Trimming at V came to 1 base and at J to 6 bases, leaving 7 bases not matched to a gene. The CDR3 is 16 residues long. Germline V gene sequence: CDR1 MNHNS, CDR2 SASEGT. CDR3 DNA sequence: TGTGCCAGCAGTGAAGTCGCTGGGACAGGGCTTCAGCCCCAGCATTTT. The encoded protein is CASSEVAGTGLQPQHF.

The chain combines TRBV19 with TRBJ1-2; 9 nucleotides match TRBD1. This CDR3 region has 15 residues. Unmatched junction bases numbered 4, after V lost 1 base and J lost 4 bases. Germline CDR1 is LNHDA and CDR2 is SQIVND (reference sequence). Here the CDR3 reads CASSIAGQGGYGYTF. The CDR3 region has the DNA TGTGCCAGTAGTATAGCGGGACAGGGCGGCTATGGCTACACCTTC.

The chain is built from TRBV20-1 and TRBJ2-5; 7 bases align to TRBD2. The CDR3 is 14 amino acids. V was clipped by 1 base and J by 1 base; unmatched bases: 3. Germline-derived CDR1 and CDR2 are DFQATT and SNEGSKA (reference sequence). The CDR3 DNA follows: TGCAGTGCTAGAGTGGGCGGGGGCCAAGAGACCCAGTACTTC. This translates into CSARVGGGQETQYF.

This clonotype has ten or more counts. The rearrangement uses TRBV20-1 and TRBJ1-3; a weak D match, TRBD1 (6 bases). The V end lost 4 bases, the J end lost 3 bases, and 10 bases lay between the germline ends. This CDR3 is 13 amino acids long. Germline CDR1 DFQATT, CDR2 SNEGSKA (reference sequence). This CDR3 is CSATDRIGNTIYF. CDR3 nucleotides: TGCAGTGCTACGGACAGAATTGGAAACACCATATATTTT.

This clonotype was recorded many times. The chain carries TRBV15 and TRBJ2-5; D might be TRBD1 (6 bases). Germline V gene data show CDR1 as LNHNV and CDR2 as YYDKDF (reference sequence). V lost 5 bases and J lost 4, with 14 bases in between. The CDR3 totals 14 residues. The CDR3 spells CATSGYREPETQYF. In DNA form, the CDR3 reads TGTGCCACCAGCGGATACAGGGAGCCAGAGACCCAGTACTTC.

With respect to this clonotype: Germline is not matched at one junction end, which may reflect a read error. V usage is TRBV7-9 and J usage is TRBJ2-7; D is unclear. CDR1 and CDR2 from the germline V gene are SEHNR and FQNEAQ (reference sequence). The CDR3 consists of 14 residues. DNA for the CDR3: TGTGCCAGCAGCTTTCAGGCGCAGGTCGACGATCAGTACTTC. Translating gives CASSFQAQVDDQYF. The full variable domain, its missing parts supplied by reference TRBV7-9 and TRBJ2-7, is DTGVSQNPRHKITKRGQNVTFRCDPISEHNRLYWYRQTLGQGPEFLTYFQNEAQLEKSRLLSDRFSAERPKGSFSTLEIQRTEQGDSAMYLCASSFQAQVDDQYFGPGTRLTVT.

This clonotype occurred once. The V gene is TRBV11-1, the J gene TRBJ1-2; possible D gene TRBD1, 5 bases. Germline V gives CDR1 SGHAT, CDR2 FQDESV (reference sequence). The CDR3 is made up of 13 amino acids. Trimming shortened V by 0 bases and J by 6 bases, and 8 bases separated the two germline ends. The CDR3 sequence is CASSLAGEHGYTF. As DNA, the CDR3 is TGTGCCAGCAGCTTAGCAGGGGAACATGGCTACACCTTC.

This clonotype was found a few times. The V and J genes are TRBV28 and TRBJ1-5; tentatively, D is TRBD1 (6 bases). From germline, CDR1 is MDHEN and CDR2 SYDVKM. This CDR3 is 17 amino acids long. The V and J ends lost 4 bases and 6 bases respectively, with 22 bases between them. The CDR3 DNA sequence: TGTGCCAGCAGTTACAACAGGGTTTGGACTATTGGTCAGCCCCAGCATTTT. Protein product: CASSYNRVWTIGQPQHF.

This clonotype was seen many times. The chain couples TRBV3-1 to TRBJ2-7; 15 nucleotides align to TRBD2. The V gene's germline CDR1 is LGHDT and CDR2 YNNKEL (reference sequence). After removal of 5 bases from V and 4 bases from J, the junction contained 6 bases not matched to a gene. This CDR3 is built from 16 residues. CDR3 loop: CASSKGLAGGLYEQYF. In DNA, the CDR3 is TGTGCCAGCAGCAAAGGACTAGCGGGAGGGTTGTACGAGCAGTACTTC.

This clonotype was counted only a few times. The J gene is TRBJ1-1, the V gene TRBV6-1; the D is unclear. Germline CDR1 reads MNHNS; CDR2 reads SASEGT. The CDR3 has 14 amino acids. Trimming stripped 6 bases from V and 3 bases from J, with 14 bases between. CDR3 DNA sequence: TGTGCCAGCAGCCCTCTTGGTGGGGACACTGAAGCTTTCTTT. This encodes CASSPLGGDTEAFF.

This clonotype was counted at least ten times. This chain uses TRBV11-2 with TRBJ2-2, with D hard to call. Germline V gene data show CDR1 as SGHAT and CDR2 as FQNNGV. The CDR3 is 15 amino acids. Trimming removed 8 bases at V and 0 bases at J, with 13 bases between. CDR3 region: CASVQTRANTGELFF. The DNA of the CDR3 is TGTGCCAGCGTTCAGACTCGCGCGAACACCGGGGAGCTGTTTTTT.

The table lists this clonotype with a few counts. V is TRBV4-1 and J is TRBJ2-7; D remains ambiguous. The CDR3 has 15 residues. Deletions cut 4 bases from V and 0 bases from J, with 13 bases between. CDR1 is MGHRA and CDR2 is YSYEKL in the germline V gene. Written as DNA, the CDR3 is TGCGCCAGCAGCCTGACGGACGGAAGCTCCTACGAGCAGTACTTC. Amino acid sequence: CASSLTDGSSYEQYF.

Concerning this clonotype: The junction shows a germline mismatch at one end, possibly a read error. The chain recombines TRBV7-2 with TRBJ2-4; TRBD1 is a possible D gene (6 bases). The germline V gene has CDR1 SGHTA and CDR2 FQGNSA. This CDR3 has 16 residues. DNA for the CDR3: TGCGCCAGCAGCGTACAGGGTCCCGGAGGCAAAAACATTCAGTACTTC. This gives the protein CASSVQGPGGKNIQYF.

Many counts were recorded for this clonotype. This chain joins TRBV6-1 and TRBJ2-7, with TRBD2 as a possible D gene (7 bases). The CDR3 length is 14 residues. V was cut by 4 bases and J by 2 bases, with 12 bases left in between. CDR1 and CDR2 (germline): MNHNS, SASEGT. As DNA, the CDR3 is TGTGCCAGCAGTGTCCGGGGGGCCACCTACGAGCAGTACTTC. It specifies CASSVRGATYEQYF.

J is TRBJ2-5 and V is TRBV29-1; tentative D call: TRBD1 (5 bases). This CDR3 spans 13 amino acids. The V gene lost 4 bases and the J gene lost 0 bases, with 9 bases spanning the gap. The germline V gene encodes CDR1 SQVTM and CDR2 ANQGSEA. CDR3 sequence reads: CSVGTYNQETQYF. CDR3 sequence (DNA): TGCAGCGTTGGGACATACAACCAAGAGACCCAGTACTTC.

This clonotype was found many times. Compared with germline, one end of the junction differs, possibly owing to a read error. The chain joins TRBV11-2 to TRBJ2-7; TRBD2 matches 8 bases. CDR1 is SGHAT and CDR2 is FQNNGV in the germline V gene. This CDR3 contains 15 residues. The CDR3 nucleotides are TGTGCCAGCGGCTTAGAGAGCGGGAGACTCTACGAGCAGTACTTC. Protein: CASGLESGRLYEQYF.

This clonotype was observed a handful of times. The CDR3 region has the DNA TGTGCCAGCAGTGCCGGACAGCTCCGTGGGACTGAAGCTTTCTTT. This gives the protein CASSAGQLRGTEAFF. The genes are TRBV6-1 and TRBJ1-1; D possibly corresponds to TRBD1 (6 bases). Germline V gene lookup returns CDR1 MNHNS and CDR2 SASEGT. V gave up 4 bases and J gave up 5 bases, with 17 bases separating them. CDR3 length equals 15 residues.

The chain has TRBV5-1 and TRBJ2-7; D may be TRBD2 (5 bases). The CDR3 sequence is 14 residues long. Germline V gene lookup returns CDR1 SGHRS and CDR2 YFSETQ. The V end was cut by 1 base, the J end by 2 bases, with 10 bases between. For the CDR3, the DNA is TGCGCCAGCAGCTTGCGTTGGGGAGCCTACGAGCAGTACTTC. The encoded protein is CASSLRWGAYEQYF.

This clonotype was seen at least ten times. V and J are TRBV7-2 and TRBJ2-7; 7 nucleotides line up with TRBD2. V lost 4 bases to trimming and J lost 3 bases; unmatched junction nucleotides: 3. The CDR3 runs 13 residues. Germline CDR1 is SGHTA and CDR2 is FQGNSA. The DNA of the CDR3 is TGTGCCAGCAGCTCCGCTAGCGGCTACGAGCAGTACTTC. Translating gives CASSSASGYEQYF. The full variable domain, rest sourced from reference TRBV7-2 and TRBJ2-7, is GAGVSQSPSNKVTEKGKDVELRCDPISGHTALYWYRQSLGQGLEFLIYFQGNSAPDKSGLPSDRFSAERTGGSVSTLTIQRTQQEDSAVYLCASSSASGYEQYFGPGTRLTVT.

This clonotype was counted ten times or more. The chain recombines TRBV11-1 with TRBJ2-6, with TRBD1 matching 7 bases. CDR1 and CDR2 (germline): SGHAT, FQDESV (reference sequence). This CDR3 comprises 18 residues. J gave up 0 bases and V 7 bases, and 12 bases lay outside the gene matches. CDR3 sequence (DNA): TGTGCCAGCAATTCTATCCGGGACAGAGACTCTGGGGCCAACGTCCTGACTTTC. This translates into CASNSIRDRDSGANVLTF. The whole variable domain, remainder taken from reference TRBV11-1 and TRBJ2-6, is EAEVAQSPRYKITEKSQAVAFWCDPISGHATLYWYRQILGQGPELLVQFQDESVVDDSQLPKDRFSAERLKGVDSTLKIQPAELGDSAMYLCASNSIRDRDSGANVLTFGAGSRLTVL.

The gene calls are TRBV28 and TRBJ2-7, with TRBD2 matching over 9 bases. CDR1 is MDHEN and CDR2 is SYDVKM in the germline V gene. The CDR3 totals 15 residues. The V segment lost 7 bases and the J segment 8 bases; nucleotides outside the gene matches: 15. The CDR3 spells CASNPRFSGRGQQYF. The CDR3 DNA is TGTGCCAGCAATCCTAGGTTTAGCGGGAGAGGGCAGCAGTACTTC. Supplemented by reference TRBV28 and TRBJ2-7, the full variable domain reads DVKVTQSSRYLVKRTGEKVFLECVQDMDHENMFWYRQDPGLGLRLIYFSYDVKMKEKGDIPEGYSVSREKKERFSLILESASTNQTSMYLCASNPRFSGRGQQYFGPGTRLTVT.

There are many counts of this clonotype. CDR3 residues: CASSFANEVTEYF. The CDR3 coding sequence is TGTGCCAGCAGCTTTGCTAATGAAGTAACCGAGTACTTC. V usage is TRBV28 and J usage is TRBJ2-7; D not resolved. This CDR3 has 13 amino acids. V was trimmed by 6 bases and J by 11 bases, leaving 20 bases between them. Germline V lookup: CDR1 MDHEN, CDR2 SYDVKM. Together with reference TRBV28 and TRBJ2-7, the CDR3 gives the full variable domain: DVKVTQSSRYLVKRTGEKVFLECVQDMDHENMFWYRQDPGLGLRLIYFSYDVKMKEKGDIPEGYSVSREKKERFSLILESASTNQTSMYLCASSFANEVTEYFGPGTRLTVT.